The 29 T cell receptor beta chains in this list originate from one sample, sequenced in a study of human versus mouse CDR3 diversity and MHC coevolution. Profiling relied on immunoSEQ multiplex PCR, and the TCRdb table lists in-frame clones only, not all of them. This sample has 80,000 or so clones; about 93% occur once, and the top ten carry more than 1.1%. Sequencing input: naive CD4+ T cells from blood. Subset defined: CD45RO-negative CD62L-positive naive CD4 T cells. The receptors come from a person aged 30 to 69 in good health.

The chain has TRBV19 and TRBJ2-1, with 13 bases identical to TRBD2. Germline CDR1 is LNHDA and CDR2 is SQIVND (reference sequence). This CDR3 region has 15 residues. V trimming: 7 bases; J trimming: 8 bases; junction bases outside the gene matches: 8. CDR3 amino acids: CASTTTSGRRDEQFF. The DNA of the CDR3 is TGTGCCAGTACTACGACTAGCGGGAGGAGGGATGAGCAGTTCTTC. Using reference TRBV19 and TRBJ2-1 for the parts outside the CDR3, the full variable domain is DGGITQSPKYLFRKEGQNVTLSCEQNLNHDAMYWYRQDPGQGLRLIYYSQIVNDFQKGDIAEGYSVSREKKESFPLTVTSAQKNPTAFYLCASTTTSGRRDEQFFGPGTRLTVL.

The J gene is TRBJ1-2, the V gene TRBV28; TRBD1 matches 9 bases. V lost 5 bases and J lost 0; bases outside the gene matches: 4. The V gene's germline CDR1 is MDHEN and CDR2 SYDVKM. This CDR3 has 15 amino acids. The CDR3 is CASSETGGANYGYTF. Written as DNA, the CDR3 is TGTGCCAGCAGTGAGACAGGGGGAGCTAACTATGGCTACACCTTC.

The J gene is TRBJ2-7, the V gene TRBV5-8, with D possibly matching TRBD1 (5 bases). The CDR3 runs 16 residues. V was trimmed by 2 bases and J by 0 bases, leaving 15 bases between them. The germline V gene encodes CDR1 SGHTS and CDR2 YDEGEE. The CDR3 spells CASSFRGIASSYEQYF. The CDR3 coding sequence is TGTGCCAGCAGCTTTAGGGGAATCGCTTCCTCCTACGAGCAGTACTTC.

This rearrangement joins TRBV7-6 to TRBJ2-3; TRBD1 agrees at 7 bases. J was trimmed by 5 bases and V by 5 bases; bases with no gene match: 4. Germline loops: CDR1 SGHVS, CDR2 FNYEAQ. There are 13 residues in the CDR3. The CDR3 spells CASSPGGGDTQYF. CDR3 DNA: TGTGCCAGCAGCCCAGGGGGTGGAGATACGCAGTATTTT.

V gene TRBV27 combines with J gene TRBJ2-5; no firm D call. This CDR3 is built from 15 residues. V lost 3 bases and J lost 2, with 13 bases in between. Germline loops: CDR1 MNHEY, CDR2 SMNVEV (reference sequence). CDR3 coding DNA: TGTGCCAGCAGTTTTGGTCCAGGATTTCAAGAGACCCAGTACTTC. Translating it yields CASSFGPGFQETQYF.

In nucleotides, the CDR3 is TGTGCCAGCTCACCCCCTGGTACAGCAACGAACACTGAAGCTTTCTTT. Translated, it gives CASSPPGTATNTEAFF. The chain joins TRBV18 to TRBJ1-1; D is unresolved. V was shortened by 3 bases and J by 1 base, with 15 bases between the two germline ends. CDR1 is KGHSH, CDR2 LQKENI, per germline. The CDR3 runs to 16 residues.

The rearrangement uses TRBV5-6 and TRBJ2-1, with a weak D call TRBD2 (6 bases). V was cut by 3 bases and J by 10 bases, with 17 bases left in between. Germline CDR1 and CDR2: SGHDT and YYEEEE. The CDR3 spans 14 residues. DNA for the CDR3: TGTGCCAGCAGCTCACCGGGACTCACGGGCGAGCAGTTCTTC. Its translation is CASSSPGLTGEQFF.

CDR3 loop: CASSLGTGSTDTQYF. The DNA of the CDR3 is TGTGCCAGCAGCCTCGGGACAGGGAGTACAGATACGCAGTATTTT. This chain joins TRBV7-9 and TRBJ2-3; 9 bases fit TRBD1. Germline assignment: CDR1 SEHNR and CDR2 FQNEAQ (reference sequence). V gave up 5 bases and J gave up 3 bases; unmatched junction bases: 6. The CDR3 is made up of 15 amino acids.

This clone was detected once. The J gene is TRBJ2-3, the V gene TRBV14, with D unclear. Trimming took 0 bases from V and 8 from J, leaving 9 bases between them. The CDR3 extends over 13 amino acids. Germline CDR1 SGHDN, CDR2 FVKESK. CDR3 residues: CASSQDWQVTQYF. The CDR3 coding sequence is TGTGCCAGCAGCCAAGATTGGCAGGTTACGCAGTATTTT.

This rearrangement joins TRBV7-8 to TRBJ2-5; TRBD2 is a possible D gene (5 bases). The CDR3 is 15 residues long. Trimming stripped 0 bases from V and 11 bases from J, with 19 bases between. From germline, CDR1 is SGHVS and CDR2 FQNEAQ. The DNA for the CDR3 is TGTGCCAGCAGCTTAGCTGGCGGGCAAGGTGGTGAGCAGTACTTC. Translation gives CASSLAGGQGGEQYF. Drawing the rest from reference TRBV7-8 and TRBJ2-5, the complete variable domain is GAGVSQSPRYKVAKRGQDVALRCDPISGHVSLFWYQQALGQGPEFLTYFQNEAQLDKSGLPSDRFFAERPEGSVSTLKIQRTQQEDSAVYLCASSLAGGQGGEQYFGPGTRLLVL.

Concerning this clone: Other DNA sequences within the sample encode an identical CDR3. V usage is TRBV27 and J usage is TRBJ2-1; TRBD2 agrees at 8 bases. The ends lost 6 bases at V and 1 base at J; junction bases unmatched: 2. Germline V gene data show CDR1 as MNHEY and CDR2 as SMNVEV (reference sequence). The CDR3 loop spans 14 amino acids. CDR3 residues: CASSLAGSYNEQFF. In nucleotides, the CDR3 is TGTGCCAGCAGCTTAGCGGGGTCCTACAATGAGCAGTTCTTC.

V is TRBV5-4 and J is TRBJ1-1, with TRBD1 identical over 9 bases. Trimming removed 4 bases from V and 4 bases from J; junction bases left unmatched: 8. The germline V gene has CDR1 SGHNT and CDR2 YYREEE (reference sequence). This CDR3 contains 15 residues. CDR3 in DNA: TGTGCCAGCAGCCCCCGACAGGGGGGCACCACTGAAGCTTTCTTT. This encodes CASSPRQGGTTEAFF.

CDR3 in DNA: TGTGCCAGCAGCTTAACCACAGGGGGCGCGAACTATGGCTACACCTTC. Translating it yields CASSLTTGGANYGYTF. The chain employs TRBV7-3 and TRBJ1-2, with 9 bases identical to TRBD1. V lost 0 bases to trimming and J lost 2 bases; unmatched junction nucleotides: 4. From germline, CDR1 is SGHTA and CDR2 FQGTGA. This CDR3 contains 16 residues.

The chain recombines TRBV6-5 with TRBJ2-1, with D perhaps matching TRBD1 (6 bases). CDR1 is MNHEY, CDR2 SVGAGI, per germline. V was cut by 6 bases and J by 7 bases, with 13 bases left in between. The CDR3 runs to 13 residues. The chain's CDR3 is CASSRDRRNEQFF. The CDR3 DNA reads as TGTGCCAGCAGCCGCGACAGGAGGAATGAGCAGTTCTTC.

This rearrangement joins TRBV27 to TRBJ1-2; 8 bases are shared with TRBD1. J gave up 0 bases and V 0 bases, and 6 bases lay outside the gene matches. Germline CDR1 and CDR2: MNHEY and SMNVEV (reference sequence). The CDR3 consists of 17 residues. The CDR3: CASSLSGTGPANYGYTF. As DNA, the CDR3 is TGTGCCAGCAGTTTATCGGGGACAGGACCCGCTAACTATGGCTACACCTTC.

The chain carries TRBV25-1 and TRBJ1-2, with D perhaps matching TRBD1 (5 bases). This CDR3 has 15 amino acids. Germline CDR1 is MGHDK and CDR2 is SYGVNS. The germline V and J ends were trimmed by 4 bases and 5 bases, with 17 bases remaining between them. This CDR3 reads CASSGNRDSSYGYTF. The CDR3 coding sequence is TGTGCCAGCAGTGGAAACCGGGACTCCTCATATGGCTACACCTTC.

This chain links TRBV13 with TRBJ1-1; D is uncertain. Germline-derived CDR1 and CDR2 are PRHDT and FYEKMQ (reference sequence). The CDR3 runs 16 residues. V lost 1 base and J 4 bases, leaving 16 bases between the germline ends. CDR3 sequence reads: CASSLEEGRGVTEAFF. The CDR3 DNA reads as TGTGCCAGCAGCTTAGAGGAAGGCCGTGGAGTCACTGAAGCTTTCTTT.

CDR3 protein: CASSQPNTYEQYF. CDR3 nucleotide sequence: TGTGCCAGCTCACAACCGAACACCTACGAGCAGTACTTC. The chain combines TRBV18 with TRBJ2-7, with D unresolved. V lost 4 bases to trimming and J lost 2 bases, with 9 bases between them. The CDR3 runs to 13 residues. Looked up from germline, CDR1 is KGHSH and CDR2 is LQKENI.

V and J are TRBV2 and TRBJ1-1, with 7 bases lining up with TRBD1. CDR1 SNHLY and CDR2 FYNNEI come from the germline V gene. The CDR3 is 16 amino acids. With 8 bases clipped from V and 2 bases from J, the junction kept 14 bases outside the gene matches. CDR3 residues: CASVAESAGGNTEAFF. Here the CDR3 DNA reads TGTGCCAGCGTCGCCGAGTCGGCAGGGGGAAACACTGAAGCTTTCTTT.

This chain joins TRBV15 and TRBJ2-6, with 10 bases fitting TRBD1. The V and J ends lost 0 bases and 2 bases, in that order; junction bases with no gene match: 13. The CDR3 totals 21 residues. The germline V gene encodes CDR1 LNHNV and CDR2 YYDKDF (reference sequence). The CDR3 sequence is CATSRDPVARDRGAGANVLTF. The CDR3 region has the DNA TGTGCCACCAGCAGAGATCCCGTAGCCCGGGACAGGGGTGCTGGGGCCAACGTCCTGACTTTC.

The rearrangement links TRBV6-1 to TRBJ2-3; TRBD1 might be the D (9 bases). The CDR3 has 14 residues. Germline V gene data show CDR1 as MNHNS and CDR2 as SASEGT. Deletions cut 6 bases from V and 6 bases from J, with 16 bases between. The chain's CDR3 is CASSGGGTGDTQYF. The CDR3 coding sequence is TGTGCCAGCAGCGGCGGGGGGACAGGGGATACGCAGTATTTT.

The chain combines TRBV7-9 with TRBJ2-5; TRBD1 matches 9 bases. The length of the CDR3 is 17 residues. The germline gives CDR1 SEHNR, CDR2 FQNEAQ (reference sequence). V shed 3 bases and J 4 bases; nucleotides not matched to a gene: 12. CDR3 residues: CASSLGQGLWDGETQYF. The CDR3 bases are TGTGCCAGCAGCTTGGGACAGGGTTTATGGGATGGAGAGACCCAGTACTTC.

The CDR3 coding sequence is TGTGCCAGCAGCATTCAGGGGGCAGGACCGGGGGAGCAGTACTTC. Its protein product is CASSIQGAGPGEQYF. The chain recombines TRBV7-8 with TRBJ2-7, with TRBD1 identical over 8 bases. Germline-derived CDR1 and CDR2 are SGHVS and FQNEAQ. V dropped 5 bases and J dropped 7; count of bases not matched to a gene: 13. This CDR3 region has 15 residues.

The V and J genes are TRBV29-1 and TRBJ2-3, with 7 positions matching TRBD2. The CDR3 is 12 residues long. Germline loops: CDR1 SQVTM, CDR2 ANQGSEA. The V and J ends lost 5 bases and 4 bases, in that order; junction bases with no gene match: 3. The CDR3 loop is CSVRGGPDTQYF. The DNA of the CDR3 is TGCAGCGTTCGGGGAGGGCCAGATACGCAGTATTTT.

V usage is TRBV4-3 and J usage is TRBJ2-2; 8 bases match TRBD1. The length of the CDR3 is 18 residues. Trimming at V came to 3 bases and at J to 0 bases, leaving 9 bases not matched to a gene. From germline, CDR1 is LGHNA and CDR2 YSLEER. For the CDR3, the DNA is TGCGCCAGCAGCCAGGGTTCCCTGACAGGGGCGAACACCGGGGAGCTGTTTTTT. Translation: CASSQGSLTGANTGELFF.

This clone was seen only a few times. This chain connects TRBV7-2 to TRBJ1-5; D ambiguous. The germline V gene has CDR1 SGHTA and CDR2 FQGNSA. The CDR3 has 14 residues. Trimming shortened V by 5 bases and J by 7 bases, and 15 bases separated the two germline ends. Here the CDR3 reads CASSLWGRGQPQHF. The CDR3 region has the DNA TGTGCCAGCAGCCTCTGGGGTAGAGGGCAGCCCCAGCATTTT.

V is TRBV5-1 and J is TRBJ2-1; 11 bases map to TRBD1. The V gene's germline CDR1 is SGHRS and CDR2 YFSETQ. The CDR3 has 14 residues. After removal of 4 bases from V and 6 bases from J, the junction contained 3 bases not matched to a gene. The CDR3 bases are TGCGCCAGCAGCCCCGGGACAGGGGGCAATGAGCAGTTCTTC. Encoded protein: CASSPGTGGNEQFF.

This clone has only a few counts. The chain is built from TRBV30 and TRBJ1-5, with D maybe TRBD1 (6 bases). This CDR3 spans 13 amino acids. Trimming removed 4 bases from V and 7 bases from J, with 14 bases in between. The germline V gene has CDR1 GTSNPN and CDR2 SVGIG (reference sequence). The CDR3 protein is CAWKGGDGQPQHF. CDR3 nucleotides: TGTGCCTGGAAAGGGGGGGATGGGCAGCCCCAGCATTTT. Combining the CDR3 with reference TRBV30 and TRBJ1-5 gives the whole variable domain SQTIHQWPATLVQPVGSPLSLECTVEGTSNPNLYWYRQAAGRGLQLLFYSVGIGQISSEVPQNLSASRPQDRQFILSSKKLLLSDSGFYLCAWKGGDGQPQHFGDGTRLSIL.

This clone occurred once. The CDR3 loop is CASSLETGKYEQYF. CDR3 bases: TGTGCCAGCAGCTTGGAAACAGGGAAATACGAGCAGTACTTC. The gene calls are TRBV5-4 and TRBJ2-7, with TRBD1 as a possible D gene (6 bases). Germline CDR1 is SGHNT and CDR2 is YYREEE (reference sequence). The CDR3 has 14 residues. Trimming pared 0 bases from V and 4 bases from J, leaving 11 bases between.